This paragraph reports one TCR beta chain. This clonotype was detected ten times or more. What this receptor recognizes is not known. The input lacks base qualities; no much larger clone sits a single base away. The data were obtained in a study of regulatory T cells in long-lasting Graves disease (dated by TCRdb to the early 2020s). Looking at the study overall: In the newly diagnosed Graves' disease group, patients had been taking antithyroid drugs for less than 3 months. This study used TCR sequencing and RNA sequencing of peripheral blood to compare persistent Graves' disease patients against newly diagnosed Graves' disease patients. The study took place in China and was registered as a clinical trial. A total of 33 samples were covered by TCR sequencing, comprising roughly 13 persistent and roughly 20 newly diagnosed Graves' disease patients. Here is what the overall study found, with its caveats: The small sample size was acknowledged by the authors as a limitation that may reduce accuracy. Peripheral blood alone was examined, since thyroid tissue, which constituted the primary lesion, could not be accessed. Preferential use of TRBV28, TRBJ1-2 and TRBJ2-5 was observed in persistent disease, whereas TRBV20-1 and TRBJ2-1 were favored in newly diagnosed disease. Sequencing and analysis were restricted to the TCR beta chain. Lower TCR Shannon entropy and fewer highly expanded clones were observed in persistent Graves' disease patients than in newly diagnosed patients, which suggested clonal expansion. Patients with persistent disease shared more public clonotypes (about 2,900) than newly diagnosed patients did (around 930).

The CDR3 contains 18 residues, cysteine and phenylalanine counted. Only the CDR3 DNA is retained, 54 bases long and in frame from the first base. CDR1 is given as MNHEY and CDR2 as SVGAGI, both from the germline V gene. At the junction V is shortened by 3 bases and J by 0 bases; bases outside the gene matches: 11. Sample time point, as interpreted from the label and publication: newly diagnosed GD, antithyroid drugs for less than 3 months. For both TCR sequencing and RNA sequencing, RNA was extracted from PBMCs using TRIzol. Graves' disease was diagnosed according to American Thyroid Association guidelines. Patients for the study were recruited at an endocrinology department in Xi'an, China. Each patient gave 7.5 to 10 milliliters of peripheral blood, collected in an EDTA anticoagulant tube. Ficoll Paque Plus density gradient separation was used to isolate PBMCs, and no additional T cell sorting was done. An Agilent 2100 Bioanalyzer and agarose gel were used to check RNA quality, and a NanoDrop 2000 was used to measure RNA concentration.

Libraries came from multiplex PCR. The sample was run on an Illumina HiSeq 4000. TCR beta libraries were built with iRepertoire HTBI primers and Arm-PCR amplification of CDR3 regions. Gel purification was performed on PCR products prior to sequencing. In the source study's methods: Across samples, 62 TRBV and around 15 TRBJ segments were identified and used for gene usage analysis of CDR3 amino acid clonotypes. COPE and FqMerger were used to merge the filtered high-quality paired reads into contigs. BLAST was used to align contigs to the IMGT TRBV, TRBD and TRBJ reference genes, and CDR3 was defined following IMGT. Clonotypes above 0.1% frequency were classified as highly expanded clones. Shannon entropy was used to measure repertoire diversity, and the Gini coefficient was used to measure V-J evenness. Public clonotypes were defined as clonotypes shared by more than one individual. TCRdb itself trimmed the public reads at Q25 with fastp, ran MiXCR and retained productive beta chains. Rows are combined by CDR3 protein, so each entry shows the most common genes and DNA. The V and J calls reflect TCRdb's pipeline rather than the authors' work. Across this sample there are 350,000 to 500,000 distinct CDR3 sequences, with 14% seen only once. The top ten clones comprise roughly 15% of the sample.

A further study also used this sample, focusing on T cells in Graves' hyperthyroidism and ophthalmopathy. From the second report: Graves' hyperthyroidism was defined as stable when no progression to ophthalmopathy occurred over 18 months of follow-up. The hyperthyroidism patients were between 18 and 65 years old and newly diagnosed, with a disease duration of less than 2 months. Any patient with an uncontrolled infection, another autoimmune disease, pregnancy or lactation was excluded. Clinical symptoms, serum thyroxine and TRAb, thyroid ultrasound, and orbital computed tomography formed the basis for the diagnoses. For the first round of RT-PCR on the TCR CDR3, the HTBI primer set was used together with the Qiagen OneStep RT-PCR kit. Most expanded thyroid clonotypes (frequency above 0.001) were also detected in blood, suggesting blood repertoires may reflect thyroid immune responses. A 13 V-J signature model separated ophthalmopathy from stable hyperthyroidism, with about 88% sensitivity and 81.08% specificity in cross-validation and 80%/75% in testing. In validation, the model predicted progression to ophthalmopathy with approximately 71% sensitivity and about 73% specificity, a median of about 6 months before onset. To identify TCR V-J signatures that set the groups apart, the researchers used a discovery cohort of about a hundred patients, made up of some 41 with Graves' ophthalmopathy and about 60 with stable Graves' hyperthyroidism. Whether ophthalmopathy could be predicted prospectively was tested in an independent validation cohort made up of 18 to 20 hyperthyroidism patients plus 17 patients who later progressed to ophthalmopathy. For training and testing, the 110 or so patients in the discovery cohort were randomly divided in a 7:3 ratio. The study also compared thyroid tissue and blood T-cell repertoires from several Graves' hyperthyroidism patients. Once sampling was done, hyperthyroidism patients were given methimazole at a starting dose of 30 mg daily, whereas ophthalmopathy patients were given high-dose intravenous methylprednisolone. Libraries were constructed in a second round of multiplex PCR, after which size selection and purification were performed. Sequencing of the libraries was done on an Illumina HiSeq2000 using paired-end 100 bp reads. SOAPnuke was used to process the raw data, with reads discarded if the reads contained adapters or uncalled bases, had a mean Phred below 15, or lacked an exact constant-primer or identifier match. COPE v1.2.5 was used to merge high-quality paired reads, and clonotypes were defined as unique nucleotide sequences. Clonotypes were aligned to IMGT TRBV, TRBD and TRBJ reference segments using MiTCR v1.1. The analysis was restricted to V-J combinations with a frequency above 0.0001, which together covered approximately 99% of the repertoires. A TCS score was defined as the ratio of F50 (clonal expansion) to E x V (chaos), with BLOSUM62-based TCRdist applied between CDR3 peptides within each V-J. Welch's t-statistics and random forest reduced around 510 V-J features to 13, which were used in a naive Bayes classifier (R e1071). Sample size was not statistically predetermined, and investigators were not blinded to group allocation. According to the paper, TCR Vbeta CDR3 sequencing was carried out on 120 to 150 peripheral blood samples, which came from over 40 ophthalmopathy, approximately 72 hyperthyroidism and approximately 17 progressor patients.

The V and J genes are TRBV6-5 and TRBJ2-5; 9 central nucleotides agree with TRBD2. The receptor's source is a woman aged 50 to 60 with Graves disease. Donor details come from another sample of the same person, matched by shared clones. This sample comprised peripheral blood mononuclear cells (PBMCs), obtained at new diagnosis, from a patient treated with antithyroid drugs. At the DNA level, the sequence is TGTGCCAGCAGTTATGGGGTACTAGCGGGCCGGTACCAAGAGACCCAGTACTTC. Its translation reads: CASSYGVLAGRYQETQYF.